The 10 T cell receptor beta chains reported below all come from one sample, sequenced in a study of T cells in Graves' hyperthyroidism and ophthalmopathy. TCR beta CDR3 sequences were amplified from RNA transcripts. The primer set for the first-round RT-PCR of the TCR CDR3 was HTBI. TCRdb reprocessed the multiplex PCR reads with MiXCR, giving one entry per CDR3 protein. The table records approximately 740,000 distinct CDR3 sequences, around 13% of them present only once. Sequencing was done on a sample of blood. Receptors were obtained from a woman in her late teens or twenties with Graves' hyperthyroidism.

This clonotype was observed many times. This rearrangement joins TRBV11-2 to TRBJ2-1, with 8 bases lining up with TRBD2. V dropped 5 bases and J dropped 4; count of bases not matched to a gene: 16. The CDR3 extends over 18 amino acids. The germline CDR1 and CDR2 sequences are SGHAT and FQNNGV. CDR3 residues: CASSPRKREFRGYNEQFF. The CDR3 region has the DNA TGTGCCAGCAGCCCCAGAAAGCGGGAGTTCCGAGGGTACAATGAGCAGTTCTTC.

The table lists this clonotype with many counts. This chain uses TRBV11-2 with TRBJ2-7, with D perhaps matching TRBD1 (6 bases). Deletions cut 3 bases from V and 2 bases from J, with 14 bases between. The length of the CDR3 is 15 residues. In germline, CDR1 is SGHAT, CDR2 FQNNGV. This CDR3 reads CASSFRDTLPYEQYF. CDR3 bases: TGTGCCAGCAGCTTCCGGGACACGCTTCCCTACGAGCAGTACTTC.

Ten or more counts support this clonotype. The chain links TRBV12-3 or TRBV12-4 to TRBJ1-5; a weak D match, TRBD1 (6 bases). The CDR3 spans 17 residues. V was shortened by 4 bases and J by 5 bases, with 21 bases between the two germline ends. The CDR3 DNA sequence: TGTGCCAGCAGTTCACCCCGGGGACCGGGGGGGCATCAGCCCCAGCATTTT. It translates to CASSSPRGPGGHQPQHF.

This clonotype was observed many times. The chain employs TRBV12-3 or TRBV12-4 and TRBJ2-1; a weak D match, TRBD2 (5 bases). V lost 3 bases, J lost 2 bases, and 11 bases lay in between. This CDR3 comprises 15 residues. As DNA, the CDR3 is TGTGCCAGCAGTTTGCAAGGGAGCGCCTACAATGAGCAGTTCTTC. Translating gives CASSLQGSAYNEQFF.

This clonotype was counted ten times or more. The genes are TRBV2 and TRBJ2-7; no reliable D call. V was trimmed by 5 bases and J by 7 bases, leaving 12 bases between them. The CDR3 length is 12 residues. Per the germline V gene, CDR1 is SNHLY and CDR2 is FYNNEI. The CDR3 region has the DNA TGTGCCAGCAGTAATGCACCCCGGGAGCAGTACTTC. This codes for CASSNAPREQYF.

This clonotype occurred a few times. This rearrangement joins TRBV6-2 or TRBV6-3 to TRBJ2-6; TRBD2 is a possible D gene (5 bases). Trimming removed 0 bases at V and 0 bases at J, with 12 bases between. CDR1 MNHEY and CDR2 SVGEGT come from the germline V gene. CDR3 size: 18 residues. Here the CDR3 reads CASSYSRRSNSGANVLTF. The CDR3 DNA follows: TGTGCCAGCAGTTACTCGAGGAGGAGTAACTCTGGGGCCAACGTCCTGACTTTC.

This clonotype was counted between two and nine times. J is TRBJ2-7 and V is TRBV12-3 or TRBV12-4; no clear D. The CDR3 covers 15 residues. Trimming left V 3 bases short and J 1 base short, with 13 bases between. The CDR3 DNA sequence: TGTGCCAGCAGTTTCAAGAGTAGTTGGTCCTACGAGCAGTACTTC. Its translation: CASSFKSSWSYEQYF.

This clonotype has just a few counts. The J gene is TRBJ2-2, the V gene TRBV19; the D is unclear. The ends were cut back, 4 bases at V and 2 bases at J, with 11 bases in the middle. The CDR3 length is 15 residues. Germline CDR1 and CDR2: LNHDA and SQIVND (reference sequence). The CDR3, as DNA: TGTGCCAGTAGTAGGGTTCAGCCCAACACCGGGGAGCTGTTTTTT. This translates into CASSRVQPNTGELFF.

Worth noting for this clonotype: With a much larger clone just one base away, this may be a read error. The CDR3 DNA follows: TGTCCCAGCAACGTAGCGGGAGGAGGGCAAGAGACCCAGTACTTC. It yields the protein CPSNVAGGGQETQYF. The chain couples TRBV12-3 or TRBV12-4 to TRBJ2-5; 10 positions match TRBD2. The CDR3 has 15 residues.

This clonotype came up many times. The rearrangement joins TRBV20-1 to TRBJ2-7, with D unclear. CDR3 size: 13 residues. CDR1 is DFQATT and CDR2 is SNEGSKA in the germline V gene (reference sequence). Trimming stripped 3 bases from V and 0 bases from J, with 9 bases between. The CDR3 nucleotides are TGCAGTGCTAGGTATCCGACCTCCTACGAGCAGTACTTC. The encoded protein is CSARYPTSYEQYF.